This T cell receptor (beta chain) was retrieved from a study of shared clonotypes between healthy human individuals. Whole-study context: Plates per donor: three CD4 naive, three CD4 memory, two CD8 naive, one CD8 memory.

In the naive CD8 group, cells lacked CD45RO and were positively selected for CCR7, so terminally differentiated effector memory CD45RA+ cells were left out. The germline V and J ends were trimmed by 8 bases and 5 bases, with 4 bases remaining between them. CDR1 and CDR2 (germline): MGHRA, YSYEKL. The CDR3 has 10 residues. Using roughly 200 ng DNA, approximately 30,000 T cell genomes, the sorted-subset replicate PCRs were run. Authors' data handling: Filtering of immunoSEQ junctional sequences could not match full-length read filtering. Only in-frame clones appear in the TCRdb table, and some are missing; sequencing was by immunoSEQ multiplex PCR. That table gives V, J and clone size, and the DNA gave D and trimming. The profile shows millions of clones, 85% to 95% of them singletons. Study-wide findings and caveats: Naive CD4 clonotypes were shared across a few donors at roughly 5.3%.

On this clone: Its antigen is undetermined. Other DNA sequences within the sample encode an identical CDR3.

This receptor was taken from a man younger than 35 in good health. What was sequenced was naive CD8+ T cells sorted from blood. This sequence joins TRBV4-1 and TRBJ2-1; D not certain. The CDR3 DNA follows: TGCGCCAGCGGGAACAATGAGCAGTTCTTC. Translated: CASGNNEQFF.